Listed below are T cell receptor beta chains from one sample, sequenced in a study of metastatic and nonmetastatic thyroid tumors. TCRdb re-called the PCR reads via MiXCR. The repertoire holds some 16,000 clones, with approximately 24% as singletons. Sequenced sample: tumor tissue. The receptors here all came from a male donor with papillary thyroid cancer or a benign thyroid nodule (not recorded which). Some clones in this sample may be carry-over from other donors' samples. Both conserved end residues are part of each CDR3. The order of the fields is clone size, V gene, D gene, J gene, CDR3 DNA, CDR3 protein. A D gene is named only where the DNA matches it firmly. The size entry is marked missing in some rows and otherwise reads once, few, many or a size class.

>.|TRBV5-1|.|TRBJ2-1
TGCGCCAGCATCCCGGGGCGGACGTACAATGAGCAGTTCTTC
CASIPGRTYNEQFF
>.|TRBV15|.|TRBJ2-7
TGTGCCACCAGCGCTGATACTACCGAGCAGTACTTC
CATSADTTEQYF
>few|TRBV27|.|TRBJ1-1
TGTGCCAGCATCCGTCAGGGGTTCACTGAAGCTTTCTTT
CASIRQGFTEAFF
>few|TRBV12-3/TRBV12-4|TRBD2|TRBJ2-1
TGTGCCAGCAGGGGTAGCGGGTGGAGCTCCTACAATGAGCAGTTCTTC
CASRGSGWSSYNEQFF
>few|TRBV27|.|TRBJ2-1
TGTGCCATCAGTTTCACAGGTTTCAATGAGCAGTTCTTC
CAISFTGFNEQFF
>medium-sized|TRBV12-3/TRBV12-4|.|TRBJ2-5
TGTGCCAGCAGTTTCAGAAGGGTGGAGACCCAGTACTTC
CASSFRRVETQYF
>medium-sized|TRBV6-2/TRBV6-3|.|TRBJ2-1
TGTGCCAGTTCGGGGCTTGAATACAATGAGCAGTTCTTC
CASSGLEYNEQFF
>.|TRBV11-2|TRBD2|TRBJ2-7
TGTGCCAGCAGCGCCAGCGGGAGCTACGAGCATTACTTC
CASSASGSYEHYF
>medium-sized|TRBV11-2|TRBD2|TRBJ2-7
TGTGCCAGCAGCCAGCTAGCGGGGGAAGACGAGCAGTACTTC
CASSQLAGEDEQYF
>.|TRBV19|.|TRBJ2-5
TGTGCCAGTGGGTCGGCGGGGAAAGAGACCCAGTACTTC
CASGSAGKETQYF